The source of this TCR beta chain is a study of T cells in localized non-small cell lung cancer. V shed 11 bases and J shed 0 bases, with 7 bases lying between them. The germline V gene encodes CDR1 ENHRY and CDR2 SYGVKD. The CDR3 length is 12 residues. TCRdb's table, derived via immunoSEQ multiplex PCR, lists solely in-frame clones and lacks some. The sample has around 83,000 clones, 80% seen once. Findings and limits, study-wide: The greatest T cell clonality was found in uninvolved adjacent lung (higher than in tumor). Among the top 100 tumor clones, a median around 57 appeared in adjacent lung.

With respect to this clone: Its antigen is still unknown.

The V and J genes are TRBV10-3 and TRBJ1-4; D not resolved. The sequence was obtained from a man aged 40 to 75 with stage II squamous cell lung carcinoma. This specimen was PBMCs, taken before any cancer treatment. The CDR3 reads CAVGATNEKLFF. The DNA of the CDR3 is TGTGCCGTCGGAGCAACTAATGAAAAACTGTTTTTT.